This T cell receptor beta chain was observed in a study of T cells in Graves' hyperthyroidism and ophthalmopathy. The overall study: Peripheral blood sampling occurred at initial diagnosis, before any treatment.

The V gene lost 0 bases and the J gene lost 2 bases, with 14 bases spanning the gap. Germline V lookup: CDR1 DFQATT, CDR2 SNEGSKA (reference sequence). CDR3 length: 16 residues. The CDR3 regions of TCR beta were amplified from RNA transcripts. Primed by the HTBI set, a first-round RT-PCR was run on the TCR CDR3. Each CDR3 protein is one row after TCRdb ran MiXCR on the multiplex PCR reads. Here the sample spans about 400,000 distinct CDR3 sequences, about a sixth being singletons. The TCR was taken from a woman aged 18-29 years with Graves' hyperthyroidism. This chain uses TRBV20-1 with TRBJ1-3, with D unresolved. Sequences were obtained from blood. CDR3 in DNA: TGCAGTGCTAGAGATCCGGGCGTTCCCCCTGGAAACACCATATATTTT. Translated: CSARDPGVPPGNTIYF.